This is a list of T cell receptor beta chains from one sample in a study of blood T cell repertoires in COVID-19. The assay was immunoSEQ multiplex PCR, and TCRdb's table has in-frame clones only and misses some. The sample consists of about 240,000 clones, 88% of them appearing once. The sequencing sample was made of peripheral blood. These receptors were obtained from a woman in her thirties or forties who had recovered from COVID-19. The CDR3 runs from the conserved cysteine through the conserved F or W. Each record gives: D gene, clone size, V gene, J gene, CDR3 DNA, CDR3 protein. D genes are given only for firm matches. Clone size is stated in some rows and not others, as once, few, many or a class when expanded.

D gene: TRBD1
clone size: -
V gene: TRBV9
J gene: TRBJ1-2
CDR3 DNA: TGTGCCAGCAGCGCACGGGACAGGGTACTTAACTATGGCTACACCTTC
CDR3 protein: CASSARDRVLNYGYTF

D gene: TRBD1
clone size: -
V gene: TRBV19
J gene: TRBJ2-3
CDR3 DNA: TGTGCCAGTAGTAAGGGACAGGGCACAGATACGCAGTATTTT
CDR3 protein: CASSKGQGTDTQYF

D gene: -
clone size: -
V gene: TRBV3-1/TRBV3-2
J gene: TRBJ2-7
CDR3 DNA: TGTGCCAGCAGCCTGAAGGGGCAGGGTCGGTACGAGCAGTACTTC
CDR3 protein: CASSLKGQGRYEQYF

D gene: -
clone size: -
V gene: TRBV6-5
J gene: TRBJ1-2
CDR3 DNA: TGTGCCAGCAGGGGGGAGGCTAACTATGGCTACACCTTC
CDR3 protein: CASRGEANYGYTF

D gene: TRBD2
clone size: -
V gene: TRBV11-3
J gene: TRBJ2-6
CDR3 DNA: TGTGCCAGCAGCCCGGGGGGAGCACGCTCTGGGGCCAACGTCCTGACTTTC
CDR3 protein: CASSPGGARSGANVLTF

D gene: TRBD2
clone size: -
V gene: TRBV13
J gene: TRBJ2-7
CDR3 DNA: TGTGCCACCCGGACTAGCGGGATAGGGACGGGGGAGCAGTACTTC
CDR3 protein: CATRTSGIGTGEQYF

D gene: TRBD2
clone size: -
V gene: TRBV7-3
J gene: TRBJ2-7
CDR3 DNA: TGTGCCAGCAGCCCCGGGGGGGGACTAGCGGGAGGGAGGGTCGACGAGCAGTACTTC
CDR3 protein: CASSPGGGLAGGRVDEQYF

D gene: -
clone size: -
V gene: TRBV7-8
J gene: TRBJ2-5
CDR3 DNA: TGTGCCAGCAGCTTTGCGGGTGGGGAGACCCAGTACTTC
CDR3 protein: CASSFAGGETQYF

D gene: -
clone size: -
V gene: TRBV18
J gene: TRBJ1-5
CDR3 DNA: TGTGCCAGCTCACCCCGGGAGGCCCCTAGCAATCAGCCCCAGCATTTT
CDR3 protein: CASSPREAPSNQPQHF

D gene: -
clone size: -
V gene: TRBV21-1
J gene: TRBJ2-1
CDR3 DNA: TGTGCCAGCAGCAAAGGGCGCACCAACAGGGGCGGCTACAATGAGCAGTTCTTC
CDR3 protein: CASSKGRTNRGGYNEQFF

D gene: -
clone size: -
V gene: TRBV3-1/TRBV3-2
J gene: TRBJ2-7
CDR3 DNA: TGTGCCAGCAGCCAAGAGCGTGAGCAGTACTTC
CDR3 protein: CASSQEREQYF

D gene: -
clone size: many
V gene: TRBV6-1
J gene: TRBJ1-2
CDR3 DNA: TGTGCCAGCAGTGAAATCGGGTGGCAGAATGGCTACACCTTC
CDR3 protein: CASSEIGWQNGYTF

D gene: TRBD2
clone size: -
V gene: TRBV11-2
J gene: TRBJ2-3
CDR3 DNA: TGTGCCAGCAGCCCGAGACTAGCGGGTAGCACAGATACGCAGTATTTT
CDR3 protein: CASSPRLAGSTDTQYF

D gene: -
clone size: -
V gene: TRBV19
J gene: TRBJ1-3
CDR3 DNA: TGTGCCAGTAGTTATAACCCCCGGGATGGAAACACCATATATTTT
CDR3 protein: CASSYNPRDGNTIYF

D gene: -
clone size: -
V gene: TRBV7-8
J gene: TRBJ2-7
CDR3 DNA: TGTGCCAGCAGCCGAGGGCCTAGGATACTCGGGACAAACAGCTCCTACGAGCAGTACTTC
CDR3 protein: CASSRGPRILGTNSSYEQYF

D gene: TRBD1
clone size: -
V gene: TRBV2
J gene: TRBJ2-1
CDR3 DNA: TGTGCCAGCAGTGGGACAGGGGGCAATGAGCAGTTCTTC
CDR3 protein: CASSGTGGNEQFF

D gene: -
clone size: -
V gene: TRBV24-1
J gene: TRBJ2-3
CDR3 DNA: TGTGCCACCAGTGATTATGGCAGTTGCACAGATACGCAGTATTTT
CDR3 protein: CATSDYGSCTDTQYF

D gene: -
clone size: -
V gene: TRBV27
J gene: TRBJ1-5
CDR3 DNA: TGTGCCAGCAGTTTAGGGCAGGCTCCAAATCAGCCCCAGCATTTT
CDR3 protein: CASSLGQAPNQPQHF

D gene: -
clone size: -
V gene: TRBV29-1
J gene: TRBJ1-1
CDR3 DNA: TGCAGCGTTGGTATGAACACTGAAGCTTTCTTT
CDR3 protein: CSVGMNTEAFF

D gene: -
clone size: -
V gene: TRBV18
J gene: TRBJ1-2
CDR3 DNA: TGTGCCAGCTCACCAGAGACGGACAGCTATGGCTACACCTTC
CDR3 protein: CASSPETDSYGYTF

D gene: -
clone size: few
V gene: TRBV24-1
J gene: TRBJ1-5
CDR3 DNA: TGTGCCACCAGTGATTCCGGGGGTTGGGGGAATCAGCCCCAGCATTTT
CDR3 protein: CATSDSGGWGNQPQHF

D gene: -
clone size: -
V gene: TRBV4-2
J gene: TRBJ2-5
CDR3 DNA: TGTGCCAGCAGCCCCCGCGACCAAGAGACCCAGTACTTC
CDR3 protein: CASSPRDQETQYF

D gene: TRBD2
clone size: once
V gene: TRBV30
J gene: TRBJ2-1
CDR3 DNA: TGTGCCTGGAGTGTACAGGCTAGCGGGAGGGCGGAGCAGTTCTTC
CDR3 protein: CAWSVQASGRAEQFF

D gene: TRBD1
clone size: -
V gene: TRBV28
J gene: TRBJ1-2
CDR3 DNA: TGTGCCAGCTCACCGGGACAGATCCTCTATGGCTACACCTTC
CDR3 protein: CASSPGQILYGYTF

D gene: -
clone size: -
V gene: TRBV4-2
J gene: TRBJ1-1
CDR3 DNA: TGTGCCAGCAGCCAAGGTGGGGCACCTGAAGCTTTCTTT
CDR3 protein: CASSQGGAPEAFF

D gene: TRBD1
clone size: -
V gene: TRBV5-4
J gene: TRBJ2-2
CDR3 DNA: TGTGCCAGCAGCGTTAGGGGGACAGGGGACACCGGGGAGCTGTTTTTT
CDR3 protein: CASSVRGTGDTGELFF

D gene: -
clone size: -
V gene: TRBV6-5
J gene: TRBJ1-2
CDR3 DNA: TGTGCCAGCACGAGGCGGGTATATGGCTACACCTTC
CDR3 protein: CASTRRVYGYTF

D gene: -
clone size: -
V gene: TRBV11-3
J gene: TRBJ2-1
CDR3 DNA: TGTGCCAGCAGTCCGGGCGGGAATTACAATGAGCAGTTCTTC
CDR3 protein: CASSPGGNYNEQFF

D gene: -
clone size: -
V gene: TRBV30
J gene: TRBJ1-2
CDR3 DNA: TGTGCCTGGACCCTTGTGGGGGGGGGCTACACCTTC
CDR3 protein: CAWTLVGGGYTF

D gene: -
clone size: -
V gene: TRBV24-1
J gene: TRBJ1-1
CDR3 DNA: TGTGCCACCAGTGTTGGGGGGGCGGCCACTGAAGCTTTCTTT
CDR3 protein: CATSVGGAATEAFF

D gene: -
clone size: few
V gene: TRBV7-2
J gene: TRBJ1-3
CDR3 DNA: TGTGCCAGCAGCCCCATTTCCTCTGGAAACACCATATATTTT
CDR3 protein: CASSPISSGNTIYF